This T cell receptor (beta chain) comes out of a study of T-cell memory formation after mild COVID-19. TCRdb recomputed calls from the 5' RACE reads with MiXCR, one row per CDR3 protein. The table includes 450,000 or so distinct CDR3 sequences, 20% to 25% detected once. Study findings and constraints: Contracting clones localized mainly to CM and EM when CD4+ and mainly to EMRA when CD8+. In pre-infection memory, a portion of responding clones appeared, which suggested that cross-reactive memory joined.

Note on this clonotype: Its specificity is unknown.

Per germline, CDR1 LGHNA and CDR2 YNFKEQ. This CDR3 has 16 residues. V trimming: 0 bases; J trimming: 6 bases; junction bases outside the gene matches: 6. Material: PBMCs or a T cell subset sorted from them (not recorded which). The clonotype was recovered from an adult woman who had mild COVID-19 (a few samples of this study predate the infection). Cell type and time point are not known. The chain uses TRBV4-2 and TRBJ2-1, with TRBD2 matching over 9 bases. The CDR3 sequence: CASSQDRAAGGNEQFF. In nucleotides, the CDR3 is TGTGCCAGCAGCCAAGATCGGGCAGCGGGGGGCAATGAGCAGTTCTTC.